The clone carrying this T cell receptor beta chain was recorded a few times. This record comes from a study of blood T cell repertoires in COVID-19. The overall study: Material from acute and convalescent COVID-19 was sourced from the United States, Italy and Spain. Sample material is recorded as cDNA or gDNA derived from T cells, B-cell-depleted T cells, or PBMCs.

In the original workflow: Reference gene primer amplification gave estimated nucleated cell counts. The assay was immunoSEQ multiplex PCR, and TCRdb's table has in-frame clones only and misses some. That table furnishes V, J and clone size, whereas the DNA furnished D and trimming. This sample has 200,000 to 250,000 clones; 89% occur once, and the top ten carry under 5.5%. CDR1 and CDR2 (germline): MGHRA, YSYEKL. The V gene end was trimmed by 5 bases and the J gene end by 3 bases; junction bases not matched to a gene: 7. The CDR3 covers 15 residues. The receptor's source is a woman in her forties with acute or convalescent COVID-19. Sequencing was done on a sample of peripheral blood. The chain recombines TRBV4-1 with TRBJ1-1; 9 bases line up with TRBD1. Written as DNA, the CDR3 is TGCGCCAGCAGCGATAGGACAGGGGATGACACTGAAGCTTTCTTT. Translating it yields CASSDRTGDDTEAFF.